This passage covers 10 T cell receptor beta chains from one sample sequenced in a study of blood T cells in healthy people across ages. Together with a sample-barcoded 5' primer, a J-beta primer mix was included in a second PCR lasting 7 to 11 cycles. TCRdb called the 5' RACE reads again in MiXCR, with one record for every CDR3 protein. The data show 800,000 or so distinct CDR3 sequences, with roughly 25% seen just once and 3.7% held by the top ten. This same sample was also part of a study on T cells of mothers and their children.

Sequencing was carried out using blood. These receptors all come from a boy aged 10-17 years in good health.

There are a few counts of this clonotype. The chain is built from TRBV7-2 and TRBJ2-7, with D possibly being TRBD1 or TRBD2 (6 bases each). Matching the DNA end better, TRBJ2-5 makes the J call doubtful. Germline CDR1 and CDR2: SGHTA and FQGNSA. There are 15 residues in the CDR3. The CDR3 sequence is CATDFGAKGGETQYF. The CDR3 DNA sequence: TGTGCCACCGACTTCGGGGCTAAGGGGGGAGAGACCCAGTACTTC.

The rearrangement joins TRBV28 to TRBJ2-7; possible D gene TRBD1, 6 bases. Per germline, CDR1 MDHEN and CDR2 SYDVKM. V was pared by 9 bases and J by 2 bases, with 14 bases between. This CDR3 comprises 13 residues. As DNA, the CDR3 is TGTGCCAGTAACAGGGCCGGCGCCTACGAGCAGTACTTC. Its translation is CASNRAGAYEQYF.

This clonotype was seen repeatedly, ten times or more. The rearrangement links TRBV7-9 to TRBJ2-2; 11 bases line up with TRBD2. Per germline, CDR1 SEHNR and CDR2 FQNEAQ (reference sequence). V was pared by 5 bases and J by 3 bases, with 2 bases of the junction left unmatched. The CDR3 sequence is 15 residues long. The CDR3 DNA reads TGTGCCAGCAGCCTACTAGCGGGAGACACCGGGGAGCTGTTTTTT. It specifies CASSLLAGDTGELFF.

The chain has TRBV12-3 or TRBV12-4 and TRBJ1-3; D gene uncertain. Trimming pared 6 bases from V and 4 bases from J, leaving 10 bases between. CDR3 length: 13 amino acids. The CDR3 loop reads CASRQTDGNTIYF. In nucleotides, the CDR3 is TGTGCCAGCAGGCAAACAGACGGAAACACCATATATTTT.

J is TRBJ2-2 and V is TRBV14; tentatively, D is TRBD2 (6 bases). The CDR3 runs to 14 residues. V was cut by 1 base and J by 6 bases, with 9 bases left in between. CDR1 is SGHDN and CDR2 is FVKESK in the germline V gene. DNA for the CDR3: TGTGCCAGCAGCCAAGGCGGGACCTCCGGGGAGCTGTTTTTT. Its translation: CASSQGGTSGELFF.

CDR3 DNA: TGTGCCAGCAGCCAAGATTGGACAGGACAGCCCTACGAGCAGTACTTC. Protein: CASSQDWTGQPYEQYF. The V call is TRBV4-2, the J call TRBJ2-7; TRBD1 aligns across 7 bases. Germline V gene sequence: CDR1 LGHNA, CDR2 YNFKEQ. V shed 0 bases, J shed 2 bases, and the junction held 7 bases outside the gene matches. This CDR3 has 16 amino acids.

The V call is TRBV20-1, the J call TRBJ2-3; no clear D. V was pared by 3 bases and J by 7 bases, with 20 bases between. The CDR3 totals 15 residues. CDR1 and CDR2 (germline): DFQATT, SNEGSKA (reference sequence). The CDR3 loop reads CSARAGGTLMYTQYF. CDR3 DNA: TGCAGTGCTAGGGCTGGCGGAACCCTCATGTATACGCAGTATTTT.

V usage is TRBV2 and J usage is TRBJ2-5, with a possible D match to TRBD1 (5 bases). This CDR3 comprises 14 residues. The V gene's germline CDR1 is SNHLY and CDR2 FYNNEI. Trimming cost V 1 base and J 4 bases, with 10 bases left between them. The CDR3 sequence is CASSEVTGPETQYF. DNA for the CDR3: TGTGCCAGCAGTGAAGTTACAGGACCAGAGACCCAGTACTTC.

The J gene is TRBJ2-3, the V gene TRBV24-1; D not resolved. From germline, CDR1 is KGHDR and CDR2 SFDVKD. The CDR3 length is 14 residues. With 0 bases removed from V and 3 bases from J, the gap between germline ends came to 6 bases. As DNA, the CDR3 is TGTGCCACCAGTGATTTGACGGCTACAGATACGCAGTATTTT. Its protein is CATSDLTATDTQYF.

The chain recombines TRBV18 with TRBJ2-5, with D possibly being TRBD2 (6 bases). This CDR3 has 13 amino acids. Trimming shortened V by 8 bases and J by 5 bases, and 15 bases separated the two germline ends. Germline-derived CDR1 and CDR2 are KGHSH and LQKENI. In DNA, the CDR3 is TGTGCCAGCGCCCGGGGGTACGGCGAGACCCAGTACTTC. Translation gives CASARGYGETQYF.